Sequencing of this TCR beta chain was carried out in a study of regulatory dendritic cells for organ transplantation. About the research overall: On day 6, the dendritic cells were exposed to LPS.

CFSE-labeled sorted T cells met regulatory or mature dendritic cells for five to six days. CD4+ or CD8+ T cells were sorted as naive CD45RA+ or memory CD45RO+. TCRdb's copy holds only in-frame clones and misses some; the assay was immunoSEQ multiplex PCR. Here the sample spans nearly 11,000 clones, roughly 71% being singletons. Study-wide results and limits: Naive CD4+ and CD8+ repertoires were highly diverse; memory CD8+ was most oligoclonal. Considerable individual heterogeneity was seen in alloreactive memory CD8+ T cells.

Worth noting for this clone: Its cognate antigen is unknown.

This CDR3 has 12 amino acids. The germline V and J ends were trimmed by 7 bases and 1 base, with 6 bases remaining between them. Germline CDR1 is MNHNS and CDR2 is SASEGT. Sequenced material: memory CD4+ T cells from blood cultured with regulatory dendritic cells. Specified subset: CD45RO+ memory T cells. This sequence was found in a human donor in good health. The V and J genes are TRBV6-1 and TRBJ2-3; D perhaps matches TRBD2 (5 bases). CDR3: CASTSRTDTQYF. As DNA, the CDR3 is TGTGCCAGCACTAGCCGCACAGATACGCAGTATTTT.